In this sample, the clone carrying this T cell receptor beta chain turned up a few times. Other nucleotide sequences from this sample produce the same CDR3. Trimming took off 0 bases at V and 4 bases at J, with 9 bases between the two ends. The CDR3 is made up of 14 amino acids. The germline gives CDR1 SGHTA, CDR2 FQGTGA. This specimen belongs to a study of shared clonotypes between healthy human individuals. The assay was immunoSEQ multiplex PCR, and TCRdb's table has in-frame clones only and misses some. Of about 1.1 million clones listed, around 82% are singletons. The receptor was derived from a man between 18 and 35 years old in good health. Some clones in this sample may be carry-over from other donors' samples. Source material: memory CD4+ T cells from PBMCs. This sample's subset: CD45RA-negative fraction. The chain employs TRBV7-3 and TRBJ2-5, with a tentative D call TRBD1 (5 bases). CDR3 residues: CASSLTGARETQYF. As DNA, the CDR3 is TGTGCCAGCAGCTTAACAGGGGCGCGAGAGACCCAGTACTTC.